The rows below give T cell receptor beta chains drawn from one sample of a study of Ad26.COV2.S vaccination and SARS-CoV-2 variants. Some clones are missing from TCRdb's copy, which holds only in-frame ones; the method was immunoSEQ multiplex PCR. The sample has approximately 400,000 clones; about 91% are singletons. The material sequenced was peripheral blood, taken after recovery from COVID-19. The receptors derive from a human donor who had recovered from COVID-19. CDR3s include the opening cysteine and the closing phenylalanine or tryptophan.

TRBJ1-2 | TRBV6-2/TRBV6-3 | CASSYGGSYGYTF
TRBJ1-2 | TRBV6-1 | CASSETPRTRSGYTF
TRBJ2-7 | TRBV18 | CASSPYPGYEQYF
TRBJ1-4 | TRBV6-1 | CASRGERTNEKLFF
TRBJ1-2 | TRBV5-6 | CASSPLSRPNYGYTF
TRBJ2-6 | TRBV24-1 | CATSDSASGANVLTF
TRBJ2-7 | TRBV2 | CASSPEPGYEQYF
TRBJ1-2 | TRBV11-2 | CASSPRDRVRYTF
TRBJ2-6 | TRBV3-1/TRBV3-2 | CASSHRGSGVAGANVLTF
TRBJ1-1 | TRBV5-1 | CASSLVPRDTEAFF
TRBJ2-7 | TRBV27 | CASSSLRTGALIYEQYF
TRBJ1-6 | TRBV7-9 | CASSRRDGQSSPLHF
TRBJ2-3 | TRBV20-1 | CSATGTDTQYF
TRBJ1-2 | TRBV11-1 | CASSLDQGPPNYGYTF
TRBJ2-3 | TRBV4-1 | CASSTTPTGSADTQYF
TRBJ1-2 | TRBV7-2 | CASSFEGAQDYGYTF
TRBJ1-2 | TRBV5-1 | CASRVGRSQGGYTF
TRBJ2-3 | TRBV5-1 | CASSLATSPTDTQYF
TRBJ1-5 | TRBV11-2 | CASSLGGVGQPQHF
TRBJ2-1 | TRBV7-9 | CASSSEASYNEQFF
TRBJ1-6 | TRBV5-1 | CARDRELSPLHF
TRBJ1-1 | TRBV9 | CASLPPDRFGKNTEAFF
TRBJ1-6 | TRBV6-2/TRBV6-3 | CASSQDQGLRSPLHF
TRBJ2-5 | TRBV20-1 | CSARDGGAQYF
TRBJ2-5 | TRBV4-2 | CASSPGEGSEETQYF
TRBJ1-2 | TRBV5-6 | CASSLHRGRSVRYGYTF
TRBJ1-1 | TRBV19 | CASSLGPTNTEAFF
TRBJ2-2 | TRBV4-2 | CASSQDRGGNTGELFF